One and the same sample provided the 20 T cell receptor beta chains below, sequenced in a study of blood T cell repertoires in COVID-19. Only in-frame clones appear in the TCRdb table, and some are missing; sequencing was by immunoSEQ multiplex PCR. The table shows hundreds of thousands of clones, with 70% to 90% occurring only once. The material sequenced was peripheral blood. The receptors come from a woman between 55 and 75 years old with acute or convalescent COVID-19.

The CDR3 DNA is TGTGCCAGCAGCGTACCAACACCAGAAGAGACCCAGTACTTC. This encodes CASSVPTPEETQYF. This chain links TRBV9 with TRBJ2-5; D is uncertain. The CDR3 is made up of 14 amino acids. Germline values: CDR1 SGDLS, CDR2 YYNGEE. The V and J ends lost 1 base and 3 bases respectively, with 10 bases between them.

The rearrangement uses TRBV19 and TRBJ1-1; D remains ambiguous. The CDR3 is 14 amino acids. Germline CDR1 LNHDA, CDR2 SQIVND (reference sequence). Between the trimmed V and J ends, which lost 0 bases and 1 base, there was a span of 6 bases. The CDR3 is CASSIDSRNTEAFF. The CDR3, as DNA: TGTGCCAGTAGTATAGACTCCCGGAACACTGAAGCTTTCTTT.

The chain uses TRBV7-2 and TRBJ1-3; D unresolved. The CDR3 consists of 16 residues. Germline loops: CDR1 SGHTA, CDR2 FQGNSA. V was pared by 1 base and J by 4 bases, with 14 bases between. CDR3 amino acids: CASSLVGLGSGNTIYF. In nucleotides, the CDR3 is TGTGCCAGCAGCTTAGTTGGGCTCGGCTCCGGAAACACCATATATTTT.

V and J are TRBV5-6 and TRBJ1-2; D not certain. The CDR3 totals 13 residues. Between the trimmed V and J ends, which lost 4 bases and 0 bases, there was a span of 7 bases. The germline gives CDR1 SGHDT, CDR2 YYEEEE. The CDR3 DNA sequence: TGTGCCAGCAGCGCTCGCGCTAACTATGGCTACACCTTC. Protein sequence: CASSARANYGYTF.

This chain connects TRBV6-6 to TRBJ1-6; D possibly corresponds to TRBD1 (6 bases). Germline values: CDR1 MNHNY, CDR2 SVGAGI (reference sequence). Trimming took off 8 bases at V and 10 bases at J, with 15 bases between the two ends. The CDR3 contains 13 residues. CDR3 sequence reads: CASVQGTRSPLHF. CDR3 DNA sequence: TGTGCCAGCGTACAGGGCACACGATCACCCCTCCACTTT.

The chain joins TRBV5-4 to TRBJ2-1, with 9 bases lining up with TRBD2. Looked up from germline, CDR1 is SGHNT and CDR2 is YYREEE (reference sequence). CDR3 size: 16 residues. V shed 4 bases and J 4 bases; nucleotides not matched to a gene: 9. The CDR3 DNA reads TGTGCCAGCAGCACAAAGACTAGCGGAGCTTACAATGAGCAGTTCTTC. Protein sequence: CASSTKTSGAYNEQFF.

The V call is TRBV2, the J call TRBJ1-6; TRBD1 matches at 7 bases. CDR1 SNHLY and CDR2 FYNNEI come from the germline V gene. The CDR3 is 15 amino acids. Trimming at V came to 1 base and at J to 7 bases, leaving 4 bases not matched to a gene. The CDR3 region is CASSEEGARNSPLHF. CDR3 DNA sequence: TGTGCCAGCAGTGAAGAGGGGGCGAGGAATTCACCCCTCCACTTT.

This chain joins TRBV28 and TRBJ1-6; D ambiguous. CDR3 length: 15 residues. Germline V lookup: CDR1 MDHEN, CDR2 SYDVKM. Trimming shortened V by 4 bases and J by 6 bases, and 13 bases separated the two germline ends. CDR3 nucleotide sequence: TGTGCCAGCAGTTCCTCCTCAGGATTTAATTCACCCCTCCACTTT. Its translation: CASSSSSGFNSPLHF.

The V gene is TRBV9, the J gene TRBJ2-1; weak D call: TRBD2 (5 bases). Germline loops: CDR1 SGDLS, CDR2 YYNGEE. This CDR3 is 14 amino acids long. V lost 0 bases and J lost 5, with 9 bases in between. The CDR3 bases are TGTGCCAGCAGCGTAGTGGAGGCCGACAATGAGCAGTTCTTC. It translates to CASSVVEADNEQFF.

This chain links TRBV6-9 with TRBJ2-5, with TRBD2 identical over 9 bases. The V and J ends lost 4 bases and 2 bases, in that order; junction bases with no gene match: 5. Germline CDR1 and CDR2: MNHGY and SVAAGI. This CDR3 is 15 amino acids long. The CDR3 spells CASSSSGMGQETQYF. Here the CDR3 DNA reads TGTGCCAGCAGTTCTAGCGGGATGGGGCAAGAGACCCAGTACTTC.

J is TRBJ1-5 and V is TRBV6-6; TRBD1 agrees at 7 bases. The ends lost 7 bases at V and 2 bases at J; junction bases unmatched: 5. Germline V CDR1 and CDR2: MNHNY, SVGAGI (reference sequence). The CDR3 has 14 amino acids. The CDR3 coding sequence is TGTGCCAGCACTTCAGGACAGGGCAATCAGCCCCAGCATTTT. Protein product: CASTSGQGNQPQHF.

The V gene is TRBV9, the J gene TRBJ2-1, with 7 bases identical to TRBD2. The CDR3 consists of 17 residues. The V segment lost 5 bases and the J segment 4 bases; nucleotides outside the gene matches: 15. Germline V gene data show CDR1 as SGDLS and CDR2 as YYNGEE. Here the CDR3 reads CASSFTLAEDPYNEQFF. The CDR3 DNA sequence: TGTGCCAGCAGTTTTACTCTAGCGGAGGACCCGTACAATGAGCAGTTCTTC.

The chain employs TRBV30 and TRBJ2-7; TRBD1 matches 7 bases. Germline CDR1 GTSNPN, CDR2 SVGIG (reference sequence). The CDR3 is made up of 11 amino acids. The trim removed 8 bases at V and 6 bases at J, leaving 7 bases unmatched. The CDR3 DNA follows: TGTGCCCGCGGACAGGCATTCGAGCAGTACTTC. Protein sequence: CARGQAFEQYF.

The chain is built from TRBV7-3 and TRBJ2-7; D is perhaps TRBD1 (5 bases). Per the germline V gene, CDR1 is SGHTA and CDR2 is FQGTGA. The CDR3 extends over 14 amino acids. Trimming left V 5 bases short and J 6 bases short, with 17 bases between. CDR3 region: CASSLNLGDREQYF. In DNA, the CDR3 is TGTGCCAGCAGCCTAAACCTAGGGGATCGCGAGCAGTACTTC.

The genes are TRBV29-1 and TRBJ2-7; TRBD2 is a possible D gene (5 bases). Per germline, CDR1 SQVTM and CDR2 ANQGSEA. V lost 6 bases to trimming and J lost 3 bases, with 12 bases between them. CDR3 length: 12 residues. The CDR3 spells CSVKGAYYEQYF. The DNA of the CDR3 is TGCAGCGTGAAGGGAGCCTACTACGAGCAGTACTTC.

The V gene is TRBV2, the J gene TRBJ2-7; D possibly corresponds to TRBD1 (6 bases). In germline, CDR1 is SNHLY, CDR2 FYNNEI. This CDR3 spans 14 amino acids. V was cut by 6 bases and J by 4 bases, with 16 bases left in between. The CDR3, as DNA: TGTGCCAGCAGGGATTCAGGACAGCCGTACGAGCAGTACTTC. It specifies CASRDSGQPYEQYF.

This chain joins TRBV6-2 or TRBV6-3 and TRBJ2-7; D may be TRBD2 (6 bases). CDR3 length equals 15 residues. Deletions cut 2 bases from V and 0 bases from J, with 11 bases between. Per germline, CDR1 MNHEY and CDR2 SVGEGT. CDR3 sequence reads: CASSYERGLSYEQYF. The DNA of the CDR3 is TGTGCCAGCAGTTACGAAAGGGGACTCTCCTACGAGCAGTACTTC.

The table lists this clone with a few counts. This CDR3 is CASSRSAAGTEGGYTF. CDR3 DNA sequence: TGTGCCAGCTCACGGTCAGCTGCCGGGACAGAGGGCGGCTACACCTTC. The chain employs TRBV18 and TRBJ1-2, with 7 bases identical to TRBD1. The CDR3 length is 16 residues. V shed 4 bases and J 8 bases; nucleotides not matched to a gene: 16. Germline V gene data show CDR1 as KGHSH and CDR2 as LQKENI.

The chain links TRBV7-9 to TRBJ2-1; possible D gene TRBD1, 6 bases. V was trimmed by 4 bases and J by 1 base, leaving 8 bases between them. This CDR3 is 14 amino acids long. CDR1 and CDR2 from the germline V gene are SEHNR and FQNEAQ (reference sequence). The CDR3 DNA reads TGTGCCAGCAGCTCGGACAGTTCCTACAATGAGCAGTTCTTC. Amino acids: CASSSDSSYNEQFF.

The gene calls are TRBV27 and TRBJ2-2, with 8 bases identical to TRBD1. This CDR3 spans 18 amino acids. J was trimmed by 6 bases and V by 5 bases; bases with no gene match: 17. CDR1 is MNHEY and CDR2 is SMNVEV in the germline V gene (reference sequence). This CDR3 is CASSRRTGFRVSPGELFF. The CDR3 nucleotides read TGTGCCAGCAGTCGCCGGACAGGGTTTAGGGTCTCACCCGGGGAGCTGTTTTTT.